There are many counts of the clone carrying this T cell receptor (beta chain). What it binds is not known. This specimen belongs to a study of CD8 T cells in ankylosing spondylitis. MiXCR, run by TCRdb on the 5' RACE reads, gives a single entry per CDR3 protein. The repertoire holds 200,000 to 300,000 distinct CDR3 sequences, roughly a tenth seen once, with 2.6% in the top ten. Overall study results and limits: A subset of motif variants has previously been described in the synovial fluid and blood of reactive arthritis.

The germline V gene encodes CDR1 SGHRS and CDR2 YFSETQ. Losses at the gene ends were 0 bases for V and 7 bases for J; bases not matched to a gene: 6. The CDR3 loop spans 14 amino acids. The sequenced material came from blood, either unsorted or a sorted T cell fraction (not recorded which). This sequence originates from a male donor with ankylosing spondylitis or in good health (not recorded which). The J gene is TRBJ1-2, the V gene TRBV5-1; TRBD1 agrees at 7 bases. The CDR3 region has the DNA TGCGCCAGCAGCTTGGGCAGGGGGAATTCTGGCTACACCTTC. Its protein product is CASSLGRGNSGYTF.